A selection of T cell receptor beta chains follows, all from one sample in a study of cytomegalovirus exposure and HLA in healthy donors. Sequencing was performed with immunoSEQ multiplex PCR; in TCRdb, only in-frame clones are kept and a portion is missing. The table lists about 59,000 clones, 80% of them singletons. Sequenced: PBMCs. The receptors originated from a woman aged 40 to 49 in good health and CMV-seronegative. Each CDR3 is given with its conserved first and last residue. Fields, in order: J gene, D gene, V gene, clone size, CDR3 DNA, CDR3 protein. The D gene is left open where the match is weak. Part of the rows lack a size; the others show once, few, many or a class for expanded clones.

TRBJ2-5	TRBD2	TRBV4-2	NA	TGTGCCAGCAGCCCGGTGGGACTCGGGACTAGGGGCGAGACCCAGTACTTC	CASSPVGLGTRGETQYF
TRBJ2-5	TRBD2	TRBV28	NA	TGTGCCACTTCGGGAGGGCGGGGGGAGACCCAGTACTTC	CATSGGRGETQYF
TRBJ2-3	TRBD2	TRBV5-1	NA	TGCGCCAGCAGCCGGACTAGCGGGAGAGCGGATACGCAGTATTTT	CASSRTSGRADTQYF
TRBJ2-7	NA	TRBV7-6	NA	TGTGCCAGCAGCTTAGTGGCCCGCTCCTACGAGCAGTACTTC	CASSLVARSYEQYF
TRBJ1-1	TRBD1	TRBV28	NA	TGTGCCAGCAGTTTCAGGGGGCGCGGGAGCACTGAAGCTTTCTTT	CASSFRGRGSTEAFF
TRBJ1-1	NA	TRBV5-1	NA	TGCGCCAGCAGCTTGGCCCCAGGCGCGAACACTGAAGCTTTCTTT	CASSLAPGANTEAFF
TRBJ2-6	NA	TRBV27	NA	TGTGCCAGCAGTTCATTAGTGGCGGGTAGTGGGGCCAACGTCCTGACTTTC	CASSSLVAGSGANVLTF
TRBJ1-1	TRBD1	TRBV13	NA	TGTGCCAGCAGCTTTCAGGGGGCTGGCACTGAAGCTTTCTTT	CASSFQGAGTEAFF
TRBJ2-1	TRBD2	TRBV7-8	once	TGTGCCAGCAGCTTGGGGGGAGGGGAGCAGTTCTTC	CASSLGGGEQFF
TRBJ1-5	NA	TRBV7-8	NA	TGTGCCAGCAGCTTTTCAGAGGCTAGCAATCAGCCTCAGCATTTT	CASSFSEASNQPQHF
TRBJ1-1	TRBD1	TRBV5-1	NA	TGCGCCAGCAGCGGGCGGACAGGGAACACTGAAGCTTTCTTT	CASSGRTGNTEAFF
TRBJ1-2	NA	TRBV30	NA	TGTGCCTGGAGTGTAATCGGGACTTCCTATGGCTACACCTTC	CAWSVIGTSYGYTF
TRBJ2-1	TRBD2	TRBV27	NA	TGTGCCAGCAGTAGCCTAGCGGGAGGGCACAATGAGCAGTTCTTC	CASSSLAGGHNEQFF
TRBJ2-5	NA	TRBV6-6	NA	TGTGCCAGCAGTCCCGCGGGGAGGGGGGTAGAGACCCAGTACTTC	CASSPAGRGVETQYF
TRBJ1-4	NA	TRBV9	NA	TGTGCCAGCAGCGCAGGGGTTGGCGGCGATGAAAAACTGTTTTTT	CASSAGVGGDEKLFF
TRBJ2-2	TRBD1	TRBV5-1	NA	TGCGCCAGCAGCTTTGGACAGGGGGCGAGAACCGGGGAGCTGTTTTTT	CASSFGQGARTGELFF
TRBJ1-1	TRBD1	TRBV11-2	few	TGTGCCAGCAGCTCCGCGAGGACAGGGTCAAGGGAAGCTTTCTTT	CASSSARTGSREAFF
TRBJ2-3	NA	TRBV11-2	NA	TGTGCCAGCAGCCCCAGTCTGGCGGGTAGCACAGATACGCAGTATTTT	CASSPSLAGSTDTQYF
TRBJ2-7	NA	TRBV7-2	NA	TGTGCCAGCAGCTTAAGACCAGTCGAGGACGAGCAGTACTTC	CASSLRPVEDEQYF
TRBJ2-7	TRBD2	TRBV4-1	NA	TGCGCCAGCAGCCAAGAGGAGCGGGAGACCTACGAGCAGTACTTC	CASSQEERETYEQYF
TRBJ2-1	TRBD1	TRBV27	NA	TGTGCCAGCAGTCCGGGACAGGGGGCTCCCAGCTCCTACAATGAGCAGTTCTTC	CASSPGQGAPSSYNEQFF
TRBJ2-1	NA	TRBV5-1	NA	TGCGCCAGCAGCTTCAGCAATGAGCAGTTCTTC	CASSFSNEQFF
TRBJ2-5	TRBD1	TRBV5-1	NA	TGCGCCAGCAGCTGGGGGACAGGGGGAGAGGAGACCCAGTACTTC	CASSWGTGGEETQYF
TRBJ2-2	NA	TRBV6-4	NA	TGTGCCAGCTCAGGAACGAACACCGGGGAGCTGTTTTTT	CASSGTNTGELFF
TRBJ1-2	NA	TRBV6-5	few	TGTGCCAGCAGTTACTCAAGGGGCCCTTATGGCTACACCTTC	CASSYSRGPYGYTF
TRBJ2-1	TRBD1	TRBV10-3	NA	TGTGCCATCAGTGAGTCAGGACAGGGGAACAATGAGCAGTTCTTC	CAISESGQGNNEQFF
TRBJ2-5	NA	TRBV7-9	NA	TGTGCCAGCATGTACACGCAAGAGACCCAGTACTTC	CASMYTQETQYF
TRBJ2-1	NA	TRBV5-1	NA	TGCGCCAGCAGCTTGGTTACCGGACAGTACAATGAGCAGTTCTTC	CASSLVTGQYNEQFF
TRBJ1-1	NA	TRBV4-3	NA	TGCGCCAGCAGCCAAGGGCAGGGCCTACCGAACACTGAAGCTTTCTTT	CASSQGQGLPNTEAFF
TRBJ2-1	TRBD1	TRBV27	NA	TGTGCCAGCAGTCCCCCGACAGGGACGGGCTCCAATGAGCAGTTCTTC	CASSPPTGTGSNEQFF
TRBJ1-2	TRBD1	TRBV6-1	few	TGTGCCAGCAGTGAAGAGGGACAGGGGTTGGATTGGTATGGCTACACCTTC	CASSEEGQGLDWYGYTF
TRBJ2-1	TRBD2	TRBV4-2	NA	TGTGCCAGCAGCCAAGCAACTAGCGAGACCAATGAGCAGTTCTTC	CASSQATSETNEQFF
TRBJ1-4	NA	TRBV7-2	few	TGTGCCAGCAGCCAAGCCTTGTTGAATGAAAAACTGTTTTTT	CASSQALLNEKLFF
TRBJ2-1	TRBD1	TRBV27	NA	TGTGCCAGCAGTGACAGGGGGCACTATGAGCAGTTCTTC	CASSDRGHYEQFF
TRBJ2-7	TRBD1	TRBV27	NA	TGTGCCAGCAGTCTCCGACAGGGGTCCTTAATACACGAGCAGTACTTC	CASSLRQGSLIHEQYF
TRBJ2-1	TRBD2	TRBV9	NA	TGTGCCAGCAGCGTAGAGGCTAGCGGGAGAAGTGAGCAGTTCTTC	CASSVEASGRSEQFF